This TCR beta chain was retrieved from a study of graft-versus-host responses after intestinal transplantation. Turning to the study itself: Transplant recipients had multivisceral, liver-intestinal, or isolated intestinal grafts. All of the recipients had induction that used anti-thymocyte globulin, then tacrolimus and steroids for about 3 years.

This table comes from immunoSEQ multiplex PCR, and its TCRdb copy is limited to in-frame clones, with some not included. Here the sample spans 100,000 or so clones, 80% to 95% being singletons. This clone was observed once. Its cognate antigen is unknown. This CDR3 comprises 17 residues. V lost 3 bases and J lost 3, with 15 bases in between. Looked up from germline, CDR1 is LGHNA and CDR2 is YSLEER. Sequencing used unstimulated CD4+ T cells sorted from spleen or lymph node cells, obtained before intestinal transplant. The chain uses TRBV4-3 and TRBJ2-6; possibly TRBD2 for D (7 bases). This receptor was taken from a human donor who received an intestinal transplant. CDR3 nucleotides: TGCGCCAGCAGCCAGTGGGGGGGGGCAGGTGGGGCCAACGTCCTGACTTTC. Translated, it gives CASSQWGGAGGANVLTF.